This T cell receptor beta chain appears in the sequencing data of a study of T cell responses to AZD1222 COVID-19 vaccine. Study observations and caveats: AZD1222 recipients seropositive at baseline numbered only 5 to 7. Females made up more of the donors, who were largely white British, and clonal diversity may have come out too low.

The method was immunoSEQ multiplex PCR; TCRdb's version includes in-frame clones alone and lacks a portion of them. The table lists some 120,000 clones, approximately 85% of them singletons. Concerning this clone: Its target is unknown.

Trimming took 4 bases from V and 7 from J, leaving 17 bases between them. The CDR3 has 16 residues. CDR1 and CDR2 from the germline V gene are SGHAT and FQDESV (reference sequence). The rearrangement links TRBV11-1 to TRBJ1-6; D may be TRBD1 (5 bases). This sequence was found in an adult in good health. The starting material was peripheral blood, obtained on day 0 of AZD1222 vaccination. The DNA for the CDR3 is TGTGCCAGCAGCTCGGGACGTAGGGAGGAGAATTCACCCCTCCACTTT. Translation: CASSSGRREENSPLHF. Full variable domain (outside the CDR3, taken from reference TRBV11-1 and TRBJ1-6): EAEVAQSPRYKITEKSQAVAFWCDPISGHATLYWYRQILGQGPELLVQFQDESVVDDSQLPKDRFSAERLKGVDSTLKIQPAELGDSAMYLCASSSGRREENSPLHFGNGTRLTVT.